This T cell receptor (beta chain) was sequenced during a study of T cell responses to AZD1222 COVID-19 vaccine. Findings and caveats of the study: None of the repertoires were sampled until the peak T cell response had passed. White British ancestry dominated among donors, who included more females, and clonal diversity was possibly underestimated. CD4 TCRs linked to vaccination spanned spike, dominating at 160-218 and 743-854.

Only in-frame clones appear in the TCRdb table, and some are missing; sequencing was by immunoSEQ multiplex PCR. The table has approximately 150,000 clones, roughly 88% seen once. With regard to this clone: Its antigen is still unknown.

Germline-derived CDR1 and CDR2 are LNHDA and SQIVND (reference sequence). V lost 3 bases and J lost 4, with 7 bases in between. The CDR3 extends over 13 amino acids. This clonotype originated in an adult in good health. This sequence joins TRBV19 and TRBJ1-5; D remains unclear. The sequencing here drew on peripheral blood, taken on day 0 of MenACWY control vaccination. The CDR3 nucleotides read TGTGCCAGTAGTATTCCGGGGAATCAGCCCCAGCATTTT. It is translated as CASSIPGNQPQHF.